The 19 T cell receptor beta chains below all came from one sample that was sequenced in a study of blood T cells in healthy people across ages. PCR was performed a second time for about 7 to 11 cycles using a sample-barcoded 5' primer and a J-beta primer mix. TCRdb recomputed calls from the 5' RACE reads with MiXCR, one row per CDR3 protein. The sample lists more than 800,000 distinct CDR3 sequences, more than 25% occurring once. The specimen was blood. Receptors were obtained from an elderly woman in good health.

The gene calls are TRBV6-2 or TRBV6-3 and TRBJ2-3; 8 positions agree with TRBD2. The junction had 2 bases not matched to a gene; V was cut back by 4 bases and J by 11 bases. This CDR3 has 11 residues. The germline gives CDR1 MNHEY, CDR2 SVGEGT. CDR3 bases: TGTGCCAGCAGTTCGGCGGGGGGGCAGTATTTT. As protein: CASSSAGGQYF.

This clonotype was observed at least ten times. The rearrangement uses TRBV12-3 or TRBV12-4 and TRBJ2-1; D gene ambiguous. With 6 bases removed from V and 4 bases from J, the gap between germline ends came to 10 bases. The CDR3 runs to 13 residues. The CDR3 sequence: CASRTNDYNEQFF. The CDR3 DNA reads TGTGCCAGCAGAACTAATGATTACAATGAGCAGTTCTTC.

This clonotype has only one observation. The V and J genes are TRBV7-2 and TRBJ2-7; 11 positions match TRBD2. The CDR3 contains 17 residues. CDR1 SGHTA and CDR2 FQGNSA come from the germline V gene. The J segment lost 4 bases and the V segment lost 7 bases, leaving 15 bases of the junction unmatched. The CDR3: CASTSGLAESPPYEQYF. In DNA form, the CDR3 reads TGTGCCAGCACCTCGGGACTAGCGGAGTCCCCCCCATACGAGCAGTACTTC.

Many counts were recorded for this clonotype. The chain combines TRBV7-9 with TRBJ2-7; D is undetermined. Germline CDR1 and CDR2: SEHNR and FQNEAQ (reference sequence). V was shortened by 5 bases and J by 1 base, with 9 bases between the two germline ends. The CDR3 runs to 13 residues. The CDR3 region is CASSVVSSYEQYF. In DNA, the CDR3 is TGTGCCAGCAGCGTGGTGAGTTCCTACGAGCAGTACTTC.

This clonotype was found a few times. A much larger clone lies one base from this, so it may be a read error. The chain combines TRBV29-1 with TRBJ2-7; 8 positions match TRBD1. The length of the CDR3 is 12 residues. Germline CDR1 is SQVTM and CDR2 is ANQGSEA. V lost 6 bases to trimming and J lost 4 bases; unmatched junction nucleotides: 5. CDR3 nucleotide sequence: TGCAGCGTCGTTACAGGGGGTTACGAGCAGTACTTC. Translated: CSVVTGGYEQYF.

To note about this clonotype: At one end, the junction sequence differs from germline, possibly due to a read error. The gene calls are TRBV19 and TRBJ2-3; D unclear. This CDR3 contains 14 residues. Looked up from germline, CDR1 is LNHDA and CDR2 is SQIVND (reference sequence). The CDR3 here is CASSIVQNTDTRYF. The CDR3 DNA reads TGTGCCAGTAGTATTGTACAGAACACAGATACGCGGTATTTT.

The chain joins TRBV6-2 or TRBV6-3 to TRBJ1-3; D not resolved. The germline gives CDR1 MNHEY, CDR2 SVGEGT. The germline V and J ends were trimmed by 1 base and 2 bases, with 12 bases remaining between them. CDR3 length: 16 amino acids. DNA for the CDR3: TGTGCCAGCAGTTACTTCTGGTCTACCCCTGGAAACACCATATATTTT. It translates to CASSYFWSTPGNTIYF.

In DNA form, the CDR3 reads TGCGCCAGCAGCTTGCAGGAGCGCTACGAGCAGTACTTC. Encoded protein: CASSLQERYEQYF. V gene TRBV5-1 combines with J gene TRBJ2-7; no clear D gene. CDR1 and CDR2 (germline): SGHRS, YFSETQ. This CDR3 is 13 amino acids long. The V end lost 1 base, the J end lost 3 bases, and 8 bases lay between the germline ends.

This clonotype was observed many times. The V and J genes are TRBV6-5 and TRBJ1-2, with D possibly TRBD1 on 5 matching bases. This CDR3 has 15 residues. CDR1 MNHEY and CDR2 SVGAGI come from the germline V gene. Trimming left V 0 bases short and J 4 bases short, with 12 bases between. CDR3 sequence (DNA): TGTGCCAGCAGTTACTCTTATCAGGGAAGCTATGGCTACACCTTC. It codes for CASSYSYQGSYGYTF.

This clonotype has only a few counts. This chain uses TRBV10-2 with TRBJ1-4; a weak D match, TRBD1 (5 bases). Germline CDR1 is WSHSY and CDR2 is SAAADI. The CDR3 loop spans 14 amino acids. V was shortened by 6 bases and J by 8 bases, with 16 bases between the two germline ends. Written as DNA, the CDR3 is TGCGCCAGCAGCTCGGGGACTTCTGGGGAAAAACTGTTTTTT. Translation: CASSSGTSGEKLFF.

This chain connects TRBV3-1 to TRBJ1-1, with D possibly matching TRBD1 (6 bases). CDR3 length equals 14 residues. Germline loops: CDR1 LGHDT, CDR2 YNNKEL (reference sequence). Between the trimmed V and J ends, which lost 1 base and 8 bases, there was a span of 14 bases. The CDR3: CASSQGLQGGEAFF. The CDR3 DNA sequence: TGTGCCAGCAGCCAAGGGCTACAGGGAGGGGAAGCTTTCTTT.

This clonotype was counted at least ten times. V gene TRBV11-2 combines with J gene TRBJ2-6; D is unresolved. There are 14 residues in the CDR3. V lost 5 bases and J 9 bases, leaving 14 bases between the germline ends. The germline V gene has CDR1 SGHAT and CDR2 FQNNGV. This chain's CDR3 is CASSVESRNNVLTF. Here the CDR3 DNA reads TGTGCCAGCAGCGTCGAGTCGCGCAACAACGTCCTGACTTTC.

This clonotype has only a few counts. Compared with germline, one end of the junction differs, possibly owing to a read error. The rearrangement joins TRBV2 to TRBJ2-1; no firm D call. Germline assignment: CDR1 SNHLY and CDR2 FYNNEI. The CDR3 runs to 11 residues. The CDR3: CTSSISREQFF. DNA for the CDR3: TGTACCAGCAGTATATCAAGGGAGCAGTTCTTC.

The chain links TRBV7-9 to TRBJ1-4, with 8 bases that match TRBD1. V dropped 3 bases and J dropped 2; count of bases not matched to a gene: 2. Germline values: CDR1 SEHNR, CDR2 FQNEAQ (reference sequence). The CDR3 contains 15 residues. CDR3 sequence (DNA): TGTGCCAGCAGCTTCCGGGACAGGACTAATGAAAAACTGTTTTTT. Its protein is CASSFRDRTNEKLFF.

This sequence joins TRBV4-1 and TRBJ1-5; D not resolved. The germline gives CDR1 MGHRA, CDR2 YSYEKL. This CDR3 has 15 residues. The V end lost 2 bases, the J end lost 4 bases, and 12 bases lay between the germline ends. CDR3 DNA sequence: TGCGCCAGCAGCCAATTAGGTCTTGGGAATCAGCCCCAGCATTTT. Its translation: CASSQLGLGNQPQHF.

In this sample, this clonotype turned up many times. The chain carries TRBV6-5 and TRBJ2-7; 9 bases are shared with TRBD1. The J segment lost 5 bases and the V segment lost 2 bases, leaving 4 bases of the junction unmatched. This CDR3 has 14 residues. Germline loops: CDR1 MNHEY, CDR2 SVGAGI. The CDR3 DNA follows: TGTGCCAGCAGTTACCGGACAGGGGTCCACGAGCAGTACTTC. It encodes CASSYRTGVHEQYF.

This clonotype was observed at least ten times. The rearrangement links TRBV18 to TRBJ2-7, with D hard to call. CDR3 length: 13 residues. Germline assignment: CDR1 KGHSH and CDR2 LQKENI. The V end lost 0 bases, the J end lost 7 bases, and 10 bases lay between the germline ends. DNA of the CDR3: TGTGCCAGCTCACCACCTGGGCAGTCGGAGCAGTACTTC. Encoded protein: CASSPPGQSEQYF.

Ten or more counts support this clonotype. V usage is TRBV5-1 and J usage is TRBJ1-2; tentatively, D is TRBD1 (6 bases). Germline assignment: CDR1 SGHRS and CDR2 YFSETQ. This CDR3 has 14 amino acids. Deletions cut 2 bases from V and 5 bases from J, with 13 bases between. This CDR3 is CASSFREGVYGYTF. Written as DNA, the CDR3 is TGCGCCAGCAGCTTTCGCGAGGGGGTATATGGCTACACCTTC. Complete variable domain (other parts from reference TRBV5-1 and TRBJ1-2): KAGVTQTPRYLIKTRGQQVTLSCSPISGHRSVSWYQQTPGQGLQFLFEYFSETQRNKGNFPGRFSGRQFSNSRSEMNVSTLELGDSALYLCASSFREGVYGYTFGSGTRLTVV.

This clonotype was recorded many times. This chain joins TRBV6-2 or TRBV6-3 and TRBJ2-1; 8 bases map to TRBD2. This CDR3 has 15 amino acids. Germline lookup yields CDR1 MNHEY and CDR2 SVGEGT. V shed 4 bases, J shed 6 bases, and the junction held 8 bases outside the gene matches. CDR3 nucleotides: TGTGCCAGCAGTTTACTCGGCCTAGCGGGCAATGAGCAGTTCTTC. This translates into CASSLLGLAGNEQFF.